One and the same sample provided the 3 T cell receptor beta chains below, sequenced in a study of a mutant IDH1 vaccine in newly diagnosed glioma. No cognate antigen is known for these TCRs. Libraries were prepared by immunoSEQ multiplex PCR; TCRdb keeps only in-frame clonotypes and omits some of them. The sample holds about 51,000 clones, around 80% seen once. As to time point: week 5, during vaccination. Topical imiquimod accompanied each vaccine dose, which consisted of 300 ug of mutant IDH1 20-mer peptide. This specimen was PBMCs, taken from a glioma patient whose treatment included an IDH1 peptide vaccine. The source of these receptors is a middle-aged woman with glioma.

The rearrangement links TRBV6-1 to TRBJ2-1; TRBD2 matches at 8 bases. Germline lookup yields CDR1 MNHNS and CDR2 SASEGT. The CDR3 length is 15 residues. Trimming took 5 bases from V and 5 from J; bases not matched to a gene: 8. The chain's CDR3 is CASSRAGAFDNEQFF. CDR3 nucleotide sequence: TGTGCCAGCAGTCGAGCGGGGGCATTCGACAATGAGCAGTTCTTC.

The J gene is TRBJ1-5, the V gene TRBV12-5, with 7 bases lining up with TRBD1. The CDR3 runs to 19 residues. V lost 5 bases, J lost 0 bases, and 16 bases stayed unmatched. Per germline, CDR1 LGHNT and CDR2 FRNRAP. The CDR3 region has the DNA TGTGCTAGTGGTGCCATCACGGGACAGCTCCATTATAGCAATCAGCCCCAGCATTTT. Its protein product is CASGAITGQLHYSNQPQHF.

The chain is built from TRBV19 and TRBJ1-5; D uncertain. This CDR3 has 17 amino acids. CDR1 is LNHDA and CDR2 is SQIVND in the germline V gene (reference sequence). V was trimmed by 4 bases and J by 1 base, leaving 17 bases between them. CDR3: CASSTVGRGVSNQPQHF. The CDR3 coding sequence is TGTGCCAGTAGTACAGTCGGGCGGGGTGTAAGCAATCAGCCCCAGCATTTT.